This TCR beta chain is from a study of blood T cells in healthy people across ages. This clonotype was recorded many times. The antigen is not known. V was trimmed by 2 bases and J by 1 base, leaving 19 bases between them. Germline V gene sequence: CDR1 DFQATT, CDR2 SNEGSKA (reference sequence). The CDR3 runs to 17 residues. Combining a sample-barcoded 5' primer with a J-beta primer mix, a second PCR ran for roughly 7 to 12 cycles. TCRdb processed the 5' RACE reads anew with MiXCR; each CDR3 protein has one entry. The data show about 650,000 distinct CDR3 sequences, approximately 30% seen once. Study-level points and caveats: Roughly linearly, TCR beta diversity per million T cells fell as age increased. It was not known whether donors were CMV positive (a possible confounder of expanded clonotype changes).

The source of this sequence is a woman aged 80 or older in good health. The sample taken for sequencing was blood. V and J are TRBV20-1 and TRBJ2-3; D ambiguous. The CDR3 region is CSARSPWSSAGTDTQYF. DNA of the CDR3: TGCAGTGCTAGAAGCCCGTGGTCCAGCGCCGGCACAGATACGCAGTATTTT.